Listed here is a single T cell receptor beta chain. Its antigen is not identified. This entry belongs to a study of CXCR3-negative and CXCR3-positive naive CD8 T cells. Points from the study as a whole: No difference in surface CD5 was seen between naive subsets, and TCR strength was inferred from TRB CDR3 properties. Naive cells positive for CXCR3 carried more hydrophobic TRB CDR3s than CXCR3-negative ones.

UMI labels and 5' RACE were used to prepare the TRB cDNA libraries. TCRdb re-called the 5' RACE reads; one entry per CDR3 protein, DNA not given. Listed are more than 50,000 distinct CDR3 sequences; around 0.4% falls within the top ten. Germline V gene data show CDR1 as LGHNA and CDR2 as YSLEER. This CDR3 has 14 residues. Every CD8+ subset sample held some 300,000 flow-sorted cells, done in triplicate. The receptor was derived from a human donor in good health. Some clones in this sample may be carry-over from other donors' samples. Sequenced sample: naive CXCR3- CD8+ T cells from blood. Subset meaning: CD45RO-CCR7+CD27+CD95- naive CD8+ T cells lacking CXCR3 (TNR3-). The chain recombines TRBV4-3 with TRBJ2-1. The CDR3: CASSPHTSYNEQFF.